These T cell receptor beta chains were read from a single sample in a study of T cells in localized non-small cell lung cancer. Here immunoSEQ multiplex PCR was the method, and the copy in TCRdb shows in-frame clones only, minus some. The sample contains around 64,000 clones, approximately 90% of which appear only once. The sample here was peripheral blood, taken before any cancer treatment. The receptor source for this set is a man aged 40 to 75 with stage I squamous cell lung carcinoma. Each CDR3 is given with its conserved first and last residue. The D gene is left open where the match is weak. The listing skips clone size in some rows; elsewhere it reads once, few, many or a size class.

cdr3_nt cdr3_aa j_call clone_size d_call v_call
TGTGCCAGCAGTGCGACTAGCGGGCGGTTCCAGTACTTC CASSATSGRFQYF TRBJ2-7 - TRBD2 TRBV6-1
TGTGCCAGCACAACTAGCGGGAGTCTAGATGAGCAGTTCTTC CASTTSGSLDEQFF TRBJ2-1 - TRBD2 TRBV7-9
TGTGCCAGCAGTTTAGCGGGGTCTAGCCGGGCCGAGCAGTACTTC CASSLAGSSRAEQYF TRBJ2-7 - - TRBV28
TGTGCCACAAGCGGGAGGGAGGCCTACAATGAGCAGTTCTTC CATSGREAYNEQFF TRBJ2-1 - TRBD2 TRBV10-3
TGTGCCAGCAGCTTAGTATGGGGCTATAGCAATCAGCCCCAGCATTTT CASSLVWGYSNQPQHF TRBJ1-5 - - TRBV11-2
TGTGCCAGCAGCGGAGGGACAGCCTACGAAGCTTTCTTT CASSGGTAYEAFF TRBJ1-1 many TRBD1 TRBV7-6
TGTGCCAGCAGACCGGACAGGTCCTACAATGAGCAGTTCTTC CASRPDRSYNEQFF TRBJ2-1 - TRBD1 TRBV5-8
TGTGCCAGCAGCCCGAGGGACAGGGGGCCGATTTGGGACACTGAAGCTTTCTTT CASSPRDRGPIWDTEAFF TRBJ1-1 - TRBD1 TRBV9
TGTGCCAGCTCACCGGGACAGGCGGAGCCCCAGCATTTT CASSPGQAEPQHF TRBJ1-5 - TRBD1 TRBV18
TGTGCCAGCAGCGCATTTGGGAGAGATGGGGGCGGGCCAAACACTGAAGCTTTCTTT CASSAFGRDGGGPNTEAFF TRBJ1-1 - - TRBV7-8
TGTGCCTGGAGTGGCGGTGCAACTAATGAAAAACTGTTTTTT CAWSGGATNEKLFF TRBJ1-4 - - TRBV30
TGTGCCAGCAGCCAAGATCTAGGGCGGAGGTCGAACACTGAAGCTTTCTTT CASSQDLGRRSNTEAFF TRBJ1-1 - - TRBV4-2
TGTGCCAGCAGCTTTGGGGCCGGGGATGGCTACACCTTC CASSFGAGDGYTF TRBJ1-2 - - TRBV5-4
TGTGCCAGCAGTGGAGACAGGGGCGTCGCGGAGCCCCAGCATTTT CASSGDRGVAEPQHF TRBJ1-5 - TRBD1 TRBV7-2
TGCGCCAGCAGCTTGGATGGCAGTAGCTCCTACAATGAGCAGTTCTTC CASSLDGSSSYNEQFF TRBJ2-1 once - TRBV5-1
TGTGCCAGCAGCGGGACTAGGCAAGGGGGTGAGCAGTTCTTC CASSGTRQGGEQFF TRBJ2-1 once - TRBV9
TGCGCCAGCAGCCAAGGGGCTGGCGCCTACAATGAGCAGTTCTTC CASSQGAGAYNEQFF TRBJ2-1 - - TRBV4-1